Listed here are 15 T cell receptor beta chains from one sample, sequenced in a study of response to subunit inactivated influenza vaccine. TCRdb reanalysed the RT-PCR reads using MiXCR and keeps one entry per CDR3 protein. The table lists hundreds of thousands of distinct CDR3 sequences, 10% to 15% of them singletons. The sample here was PBMCs from blood, taken on the day of vaccination. The receptors here all came from a man between 45 and 60 years old who received an inactivated influenza vaccine.

J is TRBJ2-4 and V is TRBV5-1; a weak D match, TRBD2 (6 bases). CDR1 SGHRS and CDR2 YFSETQ come from the germline V gene. V was trimmed by 2 bases and J by 0 bases, leaving 15 bases between them. The CDR3 contains 17 residues. The DNA of the CDR3 is TGCGCCAGCAGCTTATTATCTGGCGGGGTAGCCAAAAACATTCAGTACTTC. It encodes CASSLLSGGVAKNIQYF.

The chain couples TRBV12-3 or TRBV12-4 to TRBJ2-4; D gene unclear. Trimming took 6 bases from V and 6 from J, leaving 12 bases between them. There are 13 residues in the CDR3. CDR3 region: CASRGPVGNIQYF. CDR3 sequence (DNA): TGTGCCAGCAGGGGCCCTGTGGGAAACATTCAGTACTTC.

To note about this clonotype: Germline is not matched at one junction end, which may reflect a read error. The chain links TRBV2 to TRBJ2-7; 7 bases are a match to TRBD2. Per the germline V gene, CDR1 is SNHLY and CDR2 is FYNNEI. The CDR3 loop spans 13 amino acids. The CDR3 bases are TGTGCCAGTAGGGGCGGGAGCTCCTGCGAGCAGTACTTC. Protein sequence: CASRGGSSCEQYF.

This clonotype was recorded at least ten times. This rearrangement joins TRBV11-1 to TRBJ2-1; D not resolved. Trimming removed 5 bases at V and 4 bases at J, with 9 bases between. Germline-derived CDR1 and CDR2 are SGHAT and FQDESV (reference sequence). CDR3 size: 13 residues. CDR3 in DNA: TGTGCCAGCAGCCCCCTCGGGTACAATGAGCAGTTCTTC. Protein sequence: CASSPLGYNEQFF.

The gene calls are TRBV28 and TRBJ2-5; 9 bases are shared with TRBD2. This CDR3 region has 14 residues. CDR1 and CDR2 from the germline V gene are MDHEN and SYDVKM. V trimming: 6 bases; J trimming: 4 bases; junction bases outside the gene matches: 6. The CDR3 spells CASRIAGGGETQYF. CDR3 bases: TGTGCCAGCAGAATTGCGGGGGGGGGAGAGACCCAGTACTTC.

The V call is TRBV4-2, the J call TRBJ2-1; TRBD2 agrees at 9 bases. Germline trimming cut 4 bases from V and 4 bases from J; bases unmatched to any gene: 20. Germline V gene lookup returns CDR1 LGHNA and CDR2 YNFKEQ. The CDR3 has 20 amino acids. The CDR3 region has the DNA TGTGCCAGCAGCCCGTTGTGGGCGGGGGGGTTCTTTGGAACATACAATGAGCAGTTCTTC. Residues: CASSPLWAGGFFGTYNEQFF.

A few counts support this clonotype. This chain joins TRBV6-1 and TRBJ1-4, with unresolved D. The CDR3 consists of 16 residues. Germline values: CDR1 MNHNS, CDR2 SASEGT. V lost 6 bases and J 0 bases, leaving 14 bases between the germline ends. The CDR3 DNA is TGTGCCAGCAGAGTGGTAGCAGAAACAACTAATGAAAAACTGTTTTTT. This translates into CASRVVAETTNEKLFF.

The chain has TRBV20-1 and TRBJ1-1; tentative D call: TRBD1 (6 bases). Germline CDR1 and CDR2: DFQATT and SNEGSKA (reference sequence). V was trimmed by 6 bases and J by 0 bases, leaving 14 bases between them. This CDR3 spans 14 amino acids. The CDR3 here is CSATQGGLNTEAFF. CDR3 bases: TGCAGTGCCACACAAGGGGGTTTGAACACTGAAGCTTTCTTT.

The chain uses TRBV10-3 and TRBJ2-5; possibly TRBD1 or TRBD2 for D (5 bases each). From germline, CDR1 is ENHRY and CDR2 SYGVKD. This CDR3 has 16 amino acids. The V gene lost 1 base and the J gene lost 5 bases, with 17 bases spanning the gap. CDR3 sequence reads: CAISEWGPPKVETQYF. The CDR3 DNA reads TGTGCCATCAGTGAGTGGGGACCCCCCAAAGTTGAGACCCAGTACTTC.

This clonotype was seen at least ten times. The V and J genes are TRBV10-3 and TRBJ1-2; D not resolved. Looked up from germline, CDR1 is ENHRY and CDR2 is SYGVKD. The CDR3 runs 14 residues. The V gene lost 0 bases and the J gene lost 4 bases, with 9 bases spanning the gap. The CDR3 bases are TGTGCCATCAGTGAGTCAGTCAGCCTCTATGGCTACACCTTC. Protein: CAISESVSLYGYTF.

Worth noting for this clonotype: Given a much more abundant clone one base away, this may be a read error. The chain couples TRBV29-1 to TRBJ2-1; 7 bases are a match to TRBD1. In germline, CDR1 is SQVTM, CDR2 ANQGSEA. The CDR3 runs to 12 residues. The CDR3 protein is CSVDTGDNGQFF. The CDR3 region has the DNA TGCAGCGTTGATACAGGGGACAATGGGCAGTTCTTC.

The chain employs TRBV28 and TRBJ2-7; 7 bases are a match to TRBD2. The CDR3 spans 15 residues. Germline values: CDR1 MDHEN, CDR2 SYDVKM. V shed 6 bases and J 0 bases; nucleotides not matched to a gene: 8. CDR3 loop: CASSPPSGSSYEQYF. DNA for the CDR3: TGTGCCAGCAGCCCTCCTAGCGGTTCCTCCTACGAGCAGTACTTC.

The CDR3 here is CASSVEGGRAEAFF. The CDR3 DNA follows: TGTGCCAGCAGCGTAGAGGGGGGCCGAGCTGAAGCTTTCTTT. V and J are TRBV9 and TRBJ1-1; perhaps TRBD1 as D (6 bases). Per the germline V gene, CDR1 is SGDLS and CDR2 is YYNGEE. V dropped 0 bases and J dropped 6 bases, with 12 bases sitting between them. This CDR3 contains 14 residues. The full variable domain, with the rest looked up from reference TRBV9 and TRBJ1-1, is DSGVTQTPKHLITATGQRVTLRCSPRSGDLSVYWYQQSLDQGLQFLIQYYNGEERAKGNILERFSAQQFPDLHSELNLSSLELGDSALYFCASSVEGGRAEAFFGQGTRLTVV.

This clonotype was recorded a few times. This sequence joins TRBV7-9 and TRBJ1-1, with D perhaps matching TRBD1 (5 bases). The germline V and J ends were trimmed by 7 bases and 6 bases, with 12 bases remaining between them. The CDR3 runs 12 residues. Germline CDR1 is SEHNR and CDR2 is FQNEAQ (reference sequence). CDR3 protein: CASKGIFAEAFF. For the CDR3, the DNA is TGTGCCAGCAAGGGGATTTTCGCTGAAGCTTTCTTT.

This chain links TRBV20-1 with TRBJ1-6; 11 nucleotides line up with TRBD1. CDR1 is DFQATT and CDR2 is SNEGSKA in the germline V gene (reference sequence). The CDR3 runs 16 residues. V shed 1 base and J 6 bases; nucleotides not matched to a gene: 5. CDR3 nucleotide sequence: TGCAGTGCTAGAGCAGGACAGGGGGCGCGTAATTCACCCCTCCACTTT. It encodes CSARAGQGARNSPLHF.